This entry lists 14 T cell receptor beta chains sequenced from one sample in a study of shared clonotypes between healthy human individuals. Sequencing was performed with immunoSEQ multiplex PCR; in TCRdb, only in-frame clones are kept and a portion is missing. In the table there are over a million clones, roughly 96% of which are singletons. The sequencing input was naive CD4+ T cells sorted from blood. This sample's subset: CD45RA+ positively selected. The source is a man between 25 and 39 years old in good health.

The gene calls are TRBV18 and TRBJ2-3, with D possibly being TRBD1 (6 bases). There are 14 residues in the CDR3. The V gene lost 8 bases and the J gene lost 2 bases, with 14 bases spanning the gap. CDR1 is KGHSH and CDR2 is LQKENI in the germline V gene. CDR3 sequence reads: CASRNLGATDTQYF. Written as DNA, the CDR3 is TGTGCCAGCCGCAACCTGGGGGCCACAGATACGCAGTATTTT. Full variable domain (missing parts from reference TRBV18 and TRBJ2-3): NAGVMQNPRHLVRRRGQEARLRCSPMKGHSHVYWYRQLPEEGLKFMVYLQKENIIDESGMPKERFSAEFPKEGPSILRIQQVVRGDSAAYFCASRNLGATDTQYFGPGTRLTVL.

The chain joins TRBV2 to TRBJ2-7; 10 bases map to TRBD1. Germline V CDR1 and CDR2: SNHLY, FYNNEI. V shed 7 bases and J 2 bases; nucleotides not matched to a gene: 8. The CDR3 spans 15 residues. CDR3: CASTPEGTGAYEQYF. In nucleotides, the CDR3 is TGTGCCAGCACCCCTGAAGGGACAGGGGCCTACGAGCAGTACTTC.

This chain links TRBV28 with TRBJ2-1; D not resolved. The CDR3 sequence is 11 residues long. CDR1 is MDHEN, CDR2 SYDVKM, per germline. The V end lost 11 bases, the J end lost 8 bases, and 13 bases lay between the germline ends. DNA of the CDR3: TGTGCCTGCACAAAAGCCCATGAGCAGTTCTTC. Protein sequence: CACTKAHEQFF.

The chain links TRBV7-9 to TRBJ1-5, with 7 bases matching TRBD1. The ends lost 5 bases at V and 10 bases at J; junction bases unmatched: 8. This CDR3 comprises 13 residues. Germline V lookup: CDR1 SEHNR, CDR2 FQNEAQ (reference sequence). The chain's CDR3 is CASSRQGVGPQHF. CDR3 coding DNA: TGTGCCAGCAGCCGACAGGGCGTGGGTCCCCAGCATTTT. Full variable domain (missing parts from reference TRBV7-9 and TRBJ1-5): DTGVSQNPRHKITKRGQNVTFRCDPISEHNRLYWYRQTLGQGPEFLTYFQNEAQLEKSRLLSDRFSAERPKGSFSTLEIQRTEQGDSAMYLCASSRQGVGPQHFGDGTRLSIL.

The chain carries TRBV19 and TRBJ1-5; 10 bases fit TRBD1. The CDR3 contains 14 residues. The trim removed 5 bases at V and 5 bases at J, leaving 3 bases unmatched. From germline, CDR1 is LNHDA and CDR2 SQIVND (reference sequence). CDR3 sequence (DNA): TGTGCCAGTAGTCGGGACAGGGGTTATCAGCCCCAGCATTTT. The encoded protein is CASSRDRGYQPQHF.

This clone was observed a handful of times. The V gene is TRBV18, the J gene TRBJ1-2, with no clear D. Trimming stripped 1 base from V and 2 bases from J, with 8 bases between. Germline loops: CDR1 KGHSH, CDR2 LQKENI. This CDR3 is built from 14 residues. This CDR3 reads CASSPLDENYGYTF. In DNA form, the CDR3 reads TGTGCCAGCTCACCACTTGACGAGAACTATGGCTACACCTTC.

This sequence joins TRBV30 and TRBJ2-1, with D hard to call. Germline CDR1 is GTSNPN and CDR2 is SVGIG (reference sequence). There are 15 residues in the CDR3. Trimming took 1 base from V and 1 from J, leaving 11 bases between them. CDR3 sequence: CAWSAALRSYNEQFF. The CDR3 DNA reads TGTGCCTGGAGTGCCGCGTTACGGTCCTACAATGAGCAGTTCTTC.

V and J are TRBV2 and TRBJ1-3; tentative D call: TRBD1 (5 bases). Germline V gene sequence: CDR1 SNHLY, CDR2 FYNNEI. The CDR3 has 14 amino acids. Between the trimmed V and J ends, which lost 7 bases and 4 bases, there was a span of 14 bases. The CDR3, as DNA: TGTGCCAGCAACTTTGACAGTCCGGGAAACACCATATATTTT. Its translation: CASNFDSPGNTIYF.

The genes are TRBV11-2 and TRBJ2-3, with no clear D. The CDR3 has 15 amino acids. V shed 3 bases and J shed 6 bases, with 16 bases lying between them. Per germline, CDR1 SGHAT and CDR2 FQNNGV. The CDR3 DNA reads as TGTGCCAGCAGCTTGGCAGACACCCACGGGGATACGCAGTATTTT. This translates into CASSLADTHGDTQYF.

This clone appeared once. The chain is built from TRBV25-1 and TRBJ2-1, with D uncertain. The CDR3 sequence is 15 residues long. Germline CDR1 and CDR2: MGHDK and SYGVNS. The V gene lost 0 bases and the J gene lost 4 bases, with 10 bases spanning the gap. The CDR3 region has the DNA TGTGCCAGCAGTGAATACCGTGGGTTGTACAATGAGCAGTTCTTC. Its protein is CASSEYRGLYNEQFF.

The chain links TRBV10-1 to TRBJ1-1, with D perhaps matching TRBD1 (6 bases). Germline V gives CDR1 WNHNN, CDR2 SYGVQD (reference sequence). The CDR3 consists of 15 residues. The V end lost 3 bases, the J end lost 1 base, and 12 bases lay between the germline ends. CDR3 region: CASSDTGPGNTEAFF. The CDR3 DNA reads as TGCGCCAGCAGTGACACAGGGCCGGGGAACACTGAAGCTTTCTTT.

In nucleotides, the CDR3 is TGTGCCAGCAGAGGGGACAACTACGAGCAGTACTTC. It codes for CASRGDNYEQYF. V usage is TRBV6-1 and J usage is TRBJ2-7; possibly TRBD1 for D (6 bases). The CDR3 loop spans 12 amino acids. V lost 6 bases and J lost 3, with 9 bases in between. CDR1 and CDR2 (germline): MNHNS, SASEGT.

This chain uses TRBV27 with TRBJ2-2, with 9 bases matching TRBD2. V dropped 6 bases and J dropped 4; count of bases not matched to a gene: 9. CDR1 is MNHEY, CDR2 SMNVEV, per germline (reference sequence). The CDR3 length is 16 residues. CDR3 coding DNA: TGTGCCAGCAGACCTGGGACTAGCCGCACCACCGGGGAGCTGTTTTTT. Translated: CASRPGTSRTTGELFF.

The chain links TRBV5-8 to TRBJ1-2; D gene unclear. Trimming shortened V by 4 bases and J by 8 bases, and 15 bases separated the two germline ends. In germline, CDR1 is SGHTS, CDR2 YDEGEE. The CDR3 is 13 amino acids. CDR3 amino acids: CASSPRLQSGYTF. The CDR3 coding sequence is TGTGCCAGCAGCCCACGTCTTCAAAGCGGCTACACCTTC.